This record looks at one T cell receptor beta chain sequence and its context. Its antigen is as yet unknown. Data came from immunoSEQ multiplex PCR; TCRdb stores just in-frame clones and leaves some out. The repertoire holds about 1.5 million clones, approximately 98% seen once, with about 0.45% in the top ten. These data originate in a study of shared clonotypes between healthy human individuals. Across the whole study: Per donor, CD8 memory used one plate, CD8 naive used two, CD4 memory used three and CD4 naive used three.

The CDR3 length is 18 residues. J gave up 1 base and V 0 bases, and 8 bases lay outside the gene matches. Looked up from germline, CDR1 is SGHTS and CDR2 is YDEGEE. Overall study findings and caveats: Compared with memory subsets, naive subsets generally had larger estimated richness.

This clonotype originated in a man under 40 in good health. The sample taken for sequencing was naive CD4+ T cells sorted from blood. Subset in this sample: CD45RA+ positively selected. V gene TRBV5-8 combines with J gene TRBJ2-5; TRBD1 matches 11 bases. CDR3 sequence: CASSLAFGTGGGQETQYF. CDR3 nucleotides: TGTGCCAGCAGCTTGGCCTTCGGGACAGGGGGAGGCCAAGAGACCCAGTACTTC.